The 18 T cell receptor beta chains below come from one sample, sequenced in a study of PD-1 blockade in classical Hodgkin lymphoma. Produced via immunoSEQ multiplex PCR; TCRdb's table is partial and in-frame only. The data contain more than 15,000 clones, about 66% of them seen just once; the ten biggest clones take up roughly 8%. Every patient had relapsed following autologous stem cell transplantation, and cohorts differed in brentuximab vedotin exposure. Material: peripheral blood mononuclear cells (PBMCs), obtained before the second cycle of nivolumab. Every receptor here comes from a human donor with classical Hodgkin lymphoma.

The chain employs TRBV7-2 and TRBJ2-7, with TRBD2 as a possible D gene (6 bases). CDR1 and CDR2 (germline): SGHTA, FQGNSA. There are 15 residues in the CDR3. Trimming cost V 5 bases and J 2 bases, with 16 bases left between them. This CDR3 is CASSPSGTHAYEQYF. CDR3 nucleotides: TGTGCCAGCAGCCCATCCGGGACTCATGCCTACGAGCAGTACTTC.

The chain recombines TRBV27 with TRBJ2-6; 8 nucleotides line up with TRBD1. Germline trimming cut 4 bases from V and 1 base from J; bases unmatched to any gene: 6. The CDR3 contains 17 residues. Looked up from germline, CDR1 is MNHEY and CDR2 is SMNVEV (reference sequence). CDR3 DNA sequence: TGTGCCAGCAGTTCCGGGACAGGATTGTCTGGGGCCAACGTCCTGACTTTC. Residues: CASSSGTGLSGANVLTF. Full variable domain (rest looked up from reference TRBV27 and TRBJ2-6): EAQVTQNPRYLITVTGKKLTVTCSQNMNHEYMSWYRQDPGLGLRQIYYSMNVEVTDKGDVPEGYKVSRKEKRNFPLILESPSPNQTSLYFCASSSGTGLSGANVLTFGAGSRLTVL.

The CDR3 DNA reads TGTGCCAGCTACGGGAACACTGAAGCTTTCTTT. It specifies CASYGNTEAFF. The genes are TRBV2 and TRBJ1-1; D is unclear. V lost 8 bases to trimming and J lost 1 base, with 5 bases between them. Germline CDR1 SNHLY, CDR2 FYNNEI. The CDR3 covers 11 residues.

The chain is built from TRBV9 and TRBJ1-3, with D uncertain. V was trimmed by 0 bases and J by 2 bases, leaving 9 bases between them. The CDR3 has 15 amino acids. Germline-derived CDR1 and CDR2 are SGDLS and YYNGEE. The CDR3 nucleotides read TGTGCCAGCAGCGTAGAGGGAGGGACTGGAAACACCATATATTTT. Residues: CASSVEGGTGNTIYF. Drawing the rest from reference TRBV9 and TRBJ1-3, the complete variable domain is DSGVTQTPKHLITATGQRVTLRCSPRSGDLSVYWYQQSLDQGLQFLIQYYNGEERAKGNILERFSAQQFPDLHSELNLSSLELGDSALYFCASSVEGGTGNTIYFGEGSWLTVV.

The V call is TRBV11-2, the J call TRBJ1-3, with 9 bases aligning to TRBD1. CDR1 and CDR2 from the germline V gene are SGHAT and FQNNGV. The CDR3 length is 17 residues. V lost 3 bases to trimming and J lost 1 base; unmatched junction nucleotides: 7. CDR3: CASSFTGGAGSGNTIYF. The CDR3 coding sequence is TGTGCCAGCAGCTTTACAGGGGGCGCTGGATCTGGAAACACCATATATTTT.

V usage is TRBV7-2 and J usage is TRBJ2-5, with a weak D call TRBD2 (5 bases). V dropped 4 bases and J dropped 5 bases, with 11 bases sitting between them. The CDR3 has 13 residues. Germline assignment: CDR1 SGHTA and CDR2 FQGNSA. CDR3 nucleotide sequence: TGTGCCAGCAGCTCCCGCCCGGGGGAGACCCAGTACTTC. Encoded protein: CASSSRPGETQYF.

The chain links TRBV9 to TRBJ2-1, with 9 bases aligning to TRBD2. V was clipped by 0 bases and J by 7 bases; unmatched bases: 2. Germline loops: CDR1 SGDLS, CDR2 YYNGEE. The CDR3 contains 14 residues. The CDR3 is CASSVASGKNEQFF. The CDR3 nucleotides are TGTGCCAGCAGCGTAGCTAGCGGGAAAAATGAGCAGTTCTTC.

CDR3 region: CASKGKTSGNSEQYF. The CDR3 DNA follows: TGTGCCAGCAAAGGAAAGACTAGCGGGAACTCCGAGCAGTACTTC. This chain uses TRBV6-1 with TRBJ2-7; 11 positions match TRBD2. V was pared by 7 bases and J by 6 bases, with 11 bases of the junction left unmatched. The CDR3 is 15 amino acids. The germline V gene encodes CDR1 MNHNS and CDR2 SASEGT.

CDR3 residues: CASPGQGRPNEKLFF. CDR3 coding DNA: TGTGCCAGCCCGGGACAGGGGCGGCCTAATGAAAAACTGTTTTTT. The gene calls are TRBV27 and TRBJ1-4, with 10 nucleotides matching TRBD1. CDR1 MNHEY and CDR2 SMNVEV come from the germline V gene (reference sequence). J gave up 3 bases and V 8 bases, and 6 bases lay outside the gene matches. This CDR3 has 15 residues.

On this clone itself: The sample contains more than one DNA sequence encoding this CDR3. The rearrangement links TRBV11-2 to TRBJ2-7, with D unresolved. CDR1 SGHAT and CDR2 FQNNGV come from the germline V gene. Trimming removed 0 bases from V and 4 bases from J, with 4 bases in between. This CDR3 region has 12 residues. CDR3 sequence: CASSLEGYEQYF. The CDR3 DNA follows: TGTGCCAGCAGCTTAGAGGGTTACGAGCAGTACTTC.

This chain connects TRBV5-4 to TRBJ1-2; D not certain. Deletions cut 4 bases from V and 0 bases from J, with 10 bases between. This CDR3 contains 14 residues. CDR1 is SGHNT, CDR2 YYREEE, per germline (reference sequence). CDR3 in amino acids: CASSGALANYGYTF. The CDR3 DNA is TGTGCCAGCAGCGGTGCTCTAGCTAACTATGGCTACACCTTC.

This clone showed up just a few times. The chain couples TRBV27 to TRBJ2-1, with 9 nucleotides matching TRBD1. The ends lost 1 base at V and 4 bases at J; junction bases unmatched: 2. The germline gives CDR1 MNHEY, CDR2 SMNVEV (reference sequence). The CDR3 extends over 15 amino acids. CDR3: CASSLLGQGYNEQFF. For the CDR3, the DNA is TGTGCCAGCAGTTTATTGGGACAGGGATACAATGAGCAGTTCTTC.

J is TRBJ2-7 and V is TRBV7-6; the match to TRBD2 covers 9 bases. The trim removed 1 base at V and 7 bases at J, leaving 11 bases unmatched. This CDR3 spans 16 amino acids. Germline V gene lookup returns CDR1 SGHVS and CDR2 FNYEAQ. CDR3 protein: CASSLGGGRALGEQYF. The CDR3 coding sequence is TGTGCCAGCAGCTTAGGCGGCGGGAGGGCCCTCGGGGAGCAGTACTTC.

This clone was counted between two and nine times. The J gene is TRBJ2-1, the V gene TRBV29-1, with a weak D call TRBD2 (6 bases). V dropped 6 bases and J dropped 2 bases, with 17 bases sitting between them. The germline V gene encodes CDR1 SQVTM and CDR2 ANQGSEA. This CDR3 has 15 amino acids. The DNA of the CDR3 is TGCAGCGTCGAACGGGGGAAGGCTACCTACAATGAGCAGTTCTTC. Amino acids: CSVERGKATYNEQFF.

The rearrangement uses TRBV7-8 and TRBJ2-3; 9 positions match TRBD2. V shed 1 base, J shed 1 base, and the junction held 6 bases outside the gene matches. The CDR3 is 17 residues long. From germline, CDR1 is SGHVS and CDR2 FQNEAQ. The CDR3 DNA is TGTGCCAGCAGCTTAGAAATAGGCGGGAGGGGCACAGATACGCAGTATTTT. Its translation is CASSLEIGGRGTDTQYF.

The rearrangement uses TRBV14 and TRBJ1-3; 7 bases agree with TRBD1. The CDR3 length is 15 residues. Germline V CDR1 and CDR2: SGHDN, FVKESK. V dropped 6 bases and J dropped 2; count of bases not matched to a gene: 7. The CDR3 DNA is TGTGCCAGCAGAGGAGGACAGGCTACTGGAAACACCATATATTTT. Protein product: CASRGGQATGNTIYF.

The CDR3 nucleotides read TGTGCCAGCAGTCTAGCGGTCACAGATACGCAGTATTTT. Amino acids: CASSLAVTDTQYF. The V call is TRBV25-1, the J call TRBJ2-3, with TRBD2 identical over 7 bases. The junction had 1 base not matched to a gene; V was cut back by 5 bases and J by 2 bases. From germline, CDR1 is MGHDK and CDR2 SYGVNS. This CDR3 spans 13 amino acids.

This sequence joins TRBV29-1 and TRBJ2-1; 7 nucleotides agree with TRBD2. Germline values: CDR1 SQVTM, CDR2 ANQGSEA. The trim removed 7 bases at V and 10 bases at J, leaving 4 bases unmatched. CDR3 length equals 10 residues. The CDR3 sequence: CSGRDYEQFF. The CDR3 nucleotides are TGCAGCGGCCGGGACTACGAGCAGTTCTTC.